This TCR beta chain appears in the sequencing data of a study of T cell repertoires in cytomegalovirus infection. About this clonotype: Its antigen is undetermined. It may be a read error: a sequence one base away is much more abundant.

Each CDR3 protein is one row after TCRdb ran MiXCR on the reads. The sample records approximately 730,000 distinct CDR3 sequences, approximately 32% being singletons. The clonotype comes from a human donor in good health (CMV status not recorded). Some clones in this sample may be carry-over from other donors' samples. The sequencing used cultured CD8+ T cells from PBMCs, collected from culture after CMV antigen stimulation.

The CDR3 sequence: CTSSWSSDEQFF. In DNA form, the CDR3 reads TGTACCAGCAGCTGGTCTAGCGATGAGCAGTTCTTC. The rearrangement uses TRBV7-2 and TRBJ2-1; possibly TRBD2 for D (6 bases). Germline CDR1 SGHTA, CDR2 FQGNSA. Trimming removed 4 bases from V and 8 bases from J, with 9 bases in between. The CDR3 contains 12 residues.